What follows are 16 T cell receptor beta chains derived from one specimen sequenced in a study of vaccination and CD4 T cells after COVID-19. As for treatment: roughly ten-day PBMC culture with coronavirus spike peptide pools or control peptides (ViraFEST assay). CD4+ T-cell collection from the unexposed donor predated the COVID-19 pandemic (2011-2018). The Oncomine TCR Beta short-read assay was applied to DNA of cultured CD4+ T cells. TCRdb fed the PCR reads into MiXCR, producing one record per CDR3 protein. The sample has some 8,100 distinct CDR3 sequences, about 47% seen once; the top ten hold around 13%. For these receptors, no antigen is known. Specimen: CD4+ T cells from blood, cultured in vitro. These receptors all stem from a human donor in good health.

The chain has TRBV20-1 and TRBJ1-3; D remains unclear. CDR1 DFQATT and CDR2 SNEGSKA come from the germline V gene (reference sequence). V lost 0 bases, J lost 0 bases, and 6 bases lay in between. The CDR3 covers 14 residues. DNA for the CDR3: TGCAGTGCTAGAGATCCGATCTCTGGAAACACCATATATTTT. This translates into CSARDPISGNTIYF.

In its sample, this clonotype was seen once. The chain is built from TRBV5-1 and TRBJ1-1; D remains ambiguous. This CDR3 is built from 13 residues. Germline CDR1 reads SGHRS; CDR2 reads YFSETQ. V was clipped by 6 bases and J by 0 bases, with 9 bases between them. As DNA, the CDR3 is TGCGCCAGCAAGCGGGAGATGAACACTGAAGCTTTCTTT. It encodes CASKREMNTEAFF.

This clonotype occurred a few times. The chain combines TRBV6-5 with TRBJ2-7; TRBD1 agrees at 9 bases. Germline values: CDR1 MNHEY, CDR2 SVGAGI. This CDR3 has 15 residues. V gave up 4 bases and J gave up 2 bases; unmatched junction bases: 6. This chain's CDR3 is CASSSDGTGTYEQYF. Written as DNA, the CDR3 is TGTGCCAGCAGTTCTGACGGGACAGGGACCTACGAGCAGTACTTC.

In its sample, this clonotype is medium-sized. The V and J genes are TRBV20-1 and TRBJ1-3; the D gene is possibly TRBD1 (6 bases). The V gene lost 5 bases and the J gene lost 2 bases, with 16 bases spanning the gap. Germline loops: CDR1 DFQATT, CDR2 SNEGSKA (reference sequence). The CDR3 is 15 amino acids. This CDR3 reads CSAEGTRIPGNTIYF. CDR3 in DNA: TGCAGTGCTGAGGGGACACGTATTCCTGGAAACACCATATATTTT.

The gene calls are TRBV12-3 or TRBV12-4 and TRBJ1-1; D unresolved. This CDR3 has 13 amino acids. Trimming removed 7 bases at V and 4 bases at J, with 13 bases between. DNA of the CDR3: TGTGCCAGCAATCGACTCCGTCTCACTGAAGCTTTCTTT. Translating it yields CASNRLRLTEAFF.

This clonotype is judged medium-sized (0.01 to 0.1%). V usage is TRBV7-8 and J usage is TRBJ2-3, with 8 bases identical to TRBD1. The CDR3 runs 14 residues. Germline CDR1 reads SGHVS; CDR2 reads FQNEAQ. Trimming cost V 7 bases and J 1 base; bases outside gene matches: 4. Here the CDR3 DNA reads TGTGCCAGCATCCAGGGGGCCGGCACAGATACGCAGTATTTT. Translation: CASIQGAGTDTQYF.

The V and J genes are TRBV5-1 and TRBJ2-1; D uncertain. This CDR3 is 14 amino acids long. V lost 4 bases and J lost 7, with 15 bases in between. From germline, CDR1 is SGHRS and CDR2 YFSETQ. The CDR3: CASSPTWQENEQFF. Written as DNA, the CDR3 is TGCGCCAGCAGCCCCACGTGGCAGGAAAATGAGCAGTTCTTC.

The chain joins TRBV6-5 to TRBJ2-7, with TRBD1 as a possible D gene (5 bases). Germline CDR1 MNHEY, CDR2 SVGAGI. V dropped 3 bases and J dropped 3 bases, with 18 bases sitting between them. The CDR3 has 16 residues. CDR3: CASSYQGPAVNYEQYF. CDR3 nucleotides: TGTGCCAGCAGTTATCAGGGTCCAGCCGTTAACTACGAGCAGTACTTC.

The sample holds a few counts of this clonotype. CDR3 amino acids: CASSEGSGATDTQYF. The CDR3 coding sequence is TGTGCCAGCAGTGAAGGGAGCGGGGCCACAGATACGCAGTATTTT. V gene TRBV6-4 combines with J gene TRBJ2-3; 7 positions agree with TRBD2. Germline CDR1 reads MRHNA; CDR2 reads SNTAGT. The ends lost 3 bases at V and 2 bases at J; junction bases unmatched: 5. The CDR3 runs 15 residues.

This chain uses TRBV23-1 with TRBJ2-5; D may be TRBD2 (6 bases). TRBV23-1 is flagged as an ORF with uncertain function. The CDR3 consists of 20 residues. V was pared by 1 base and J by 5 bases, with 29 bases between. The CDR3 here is CASSQLGFAGFGVRSETQYF. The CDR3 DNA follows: TGCGCCAGCAGTCAATTGGGGTTCGCGGGGTTCGGGGTGCGTTCGGAGACCCAGTACTTC.

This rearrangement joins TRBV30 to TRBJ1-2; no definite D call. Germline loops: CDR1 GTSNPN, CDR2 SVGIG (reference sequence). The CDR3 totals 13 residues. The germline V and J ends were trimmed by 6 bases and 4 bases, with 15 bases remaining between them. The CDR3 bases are TGTGCCTGCACGCCTGGGCAGATCTATGGCTACACCTTC. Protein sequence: CACTPGQIYGYTF.

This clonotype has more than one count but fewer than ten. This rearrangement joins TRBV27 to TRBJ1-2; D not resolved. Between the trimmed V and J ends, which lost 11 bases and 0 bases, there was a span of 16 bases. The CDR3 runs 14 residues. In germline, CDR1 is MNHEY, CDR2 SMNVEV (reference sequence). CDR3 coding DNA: TGTGCCTCCTGCCCCCACGGTGCTAACTATGGCTACACCTTC. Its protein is CASCPHGANYGYTF.

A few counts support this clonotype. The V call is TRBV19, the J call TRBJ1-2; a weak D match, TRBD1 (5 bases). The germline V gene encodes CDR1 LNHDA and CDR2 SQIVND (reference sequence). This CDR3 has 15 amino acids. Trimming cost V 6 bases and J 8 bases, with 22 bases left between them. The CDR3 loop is CASREDRTSSGGYTF. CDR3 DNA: TGTGCCAGTAGAGAAGACAGAACCTCCTCTGGCGGCTACACCTTC.

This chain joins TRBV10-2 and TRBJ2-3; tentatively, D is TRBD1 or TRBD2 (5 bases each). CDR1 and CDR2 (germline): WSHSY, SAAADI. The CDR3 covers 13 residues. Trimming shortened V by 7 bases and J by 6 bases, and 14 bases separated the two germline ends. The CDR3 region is CASMVGVRDTQYF. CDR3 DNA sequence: TGCGCCAGCATGGTGGGGGTACGGGATACGCAGTATTTT.

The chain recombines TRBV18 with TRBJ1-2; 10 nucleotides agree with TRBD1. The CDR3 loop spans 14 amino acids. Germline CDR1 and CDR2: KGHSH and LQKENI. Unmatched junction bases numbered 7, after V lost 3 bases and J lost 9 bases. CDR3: CASSPGQGSRSYTF. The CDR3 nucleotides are TGTGCCAGCTCACCGGGACAGGGGAGTCGGAGCTACACCTTC.

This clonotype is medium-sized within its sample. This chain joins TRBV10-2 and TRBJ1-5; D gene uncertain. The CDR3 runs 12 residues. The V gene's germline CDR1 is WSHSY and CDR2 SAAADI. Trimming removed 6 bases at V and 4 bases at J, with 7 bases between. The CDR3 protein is CASSHLNQPQHF. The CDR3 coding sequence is TGCGCCAGCAGCCACCTTAATCAGCCCCAGCATTTT.